This T cell receptor beta chain was observed in a study of cytomegalovirus exposure and HLA in healthy donors. Notes on this clone: Its antigen is as yet unknown.

Here immunoSEQ multiplex PCR was the method, and the copy in TCRdb shows in-frame clones only, minus some. The sample has approximately 70,000 clones; 94% are singletons. Germline CDR1 reads SGDLS; CDR2 reads YYNGEE. The CDR3 is 12 residues long. V was pared by 0 bases and J by 4 bases, with 3 bases between. Findings and limits, study-wide: Most TCR sequences showed up rarely, but some public TCRs showed up in many donors. It was found in a later analysis that first-cohort TCR clusters tended to co-occur in the 120 validation repertoires.

The sequence derives from a woman aged 18-29 years in good health and CMV-seronegative. V and J are TRBV9 and TRBJ2-3; D gene ambiguous. Specimen: PBMCs. This CDR3 is CASSVDSDTQYF. Here the CDR3 DNA reads TGTGCCAGCAGCGTAGACTCAGATACGCAGTATTTT.